This TCR beta chain was sequenced during a study of identical twins. Remarks on this clonotype: Its cognate antigen is unknown.

This CDR3 contains 14 residues. The germline CDR1 and CDR2 sequences are MNHEY and SMNVEV (reference sequence). Trimming cost V 10 bases and J 3 bases, with 18 bases left between them. TCRdb fed the 5' RACE reads into MiXCR, producing one record per CDR3 protein. The sample includes some 600,000 distinct CDR3 sequences, around 7.5% of them seen just once. Whole-study results and caveats: Abundant beta clonotypes from cord blood had fewer insertions, unlike memory repertoires, which showed none. Models came in too low on out-of-frame TCR alpha sharing in monozygotic twins.

These data were also reused for a study on yellow fever vaccine responses in identical twins.

The specimen was PBMCs. The chain uses TRBV27 and TRBJ2-5; possibly TRBD2 for D (5 bases). This TCR derives from a woman aged 18 to 35 in good health. CDR3: CATLRRGVKETQYF. The CDR3 DNA reads as TGTGCCACCCTACGTCGGGGAGTAAAAGAGACCCAGTACTTC.